This T cell receptor beta chain originates from a study of shared clonotypes between healthy human individuals. Study details: Researchers assigned three CD4 naive, three CD4 memory, two CD8 naive and one CD8 memory plate to each donor.

The germline V gene encodes CDR1 MNHEY and CDR2 SMNVEV (reference sequence). This CDR3 comprises 16 residues. The J segment lost 6 bases and the V segment lost 5 bases, leaving 14 bases of the junction unmatched. Worth noting for this clone: What it binds is unknown.

Only CD45RO-negative cells positively selected for CCR7 counted as naive CD8 cells, so terminally differentiated effector memory CD45RA+ cells were excluded. Whole-study results and caveats: When compared with the clonotypes that were shared by all four sorted-subset donors, the non-shared clonotypes turned out to have lower generation probabilities.

TCRdb's table, derived via immunoSEQ multiplex PCR, lists solely in-frame clones and lacks some. Here the sample spans hundreds of thousands of clones, around 96% being singletons. The receptor was isolated from a young man in good health. The sequenced material came from naive CD8+ T cells sorted from blood. The chain links TRBV27 to TRBJ2-7; 9 bases fit TRBD2. In nucleotides, the CDR3 is TGTGCCAGCAGTACCCACAAGGGGCTAGCGGGGATCGAGCAGTACTTC. It translates to CASSTHKGLAGIEQYF.